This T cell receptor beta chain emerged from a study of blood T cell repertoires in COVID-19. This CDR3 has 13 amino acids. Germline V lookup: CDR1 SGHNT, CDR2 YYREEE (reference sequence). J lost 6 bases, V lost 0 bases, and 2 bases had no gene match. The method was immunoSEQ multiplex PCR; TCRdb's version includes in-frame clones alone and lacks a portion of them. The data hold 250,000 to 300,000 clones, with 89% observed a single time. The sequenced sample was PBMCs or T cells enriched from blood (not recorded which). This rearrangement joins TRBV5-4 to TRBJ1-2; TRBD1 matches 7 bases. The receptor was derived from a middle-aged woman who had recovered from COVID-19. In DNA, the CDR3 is TGTGCCAGCAGCTTGGCAGGGGGGCATGGCTACACCTTC. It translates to CASSLAGGHGYTF.